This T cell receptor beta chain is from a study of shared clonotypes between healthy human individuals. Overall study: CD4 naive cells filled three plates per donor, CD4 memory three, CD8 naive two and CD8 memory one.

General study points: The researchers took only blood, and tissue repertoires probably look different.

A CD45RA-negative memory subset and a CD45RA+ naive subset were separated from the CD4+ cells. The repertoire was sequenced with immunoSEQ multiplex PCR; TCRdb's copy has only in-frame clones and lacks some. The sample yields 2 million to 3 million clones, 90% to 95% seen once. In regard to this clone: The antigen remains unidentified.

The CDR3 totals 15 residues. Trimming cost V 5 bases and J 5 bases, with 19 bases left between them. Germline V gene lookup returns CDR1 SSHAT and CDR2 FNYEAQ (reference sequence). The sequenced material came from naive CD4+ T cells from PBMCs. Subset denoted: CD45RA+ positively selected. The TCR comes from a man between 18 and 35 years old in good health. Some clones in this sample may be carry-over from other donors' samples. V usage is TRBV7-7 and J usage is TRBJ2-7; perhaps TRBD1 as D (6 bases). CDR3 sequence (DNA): TGTGCCAGCAGCCTTCTGACAGGTCCTTCTGACGAGCAGTACTTC. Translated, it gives CASSLLTGPSDEQYF.